This T cell receptor beta chain emerged from a study of Ad26.COV2.S vaccination and SARS-CoV-2 variants. Study-level information: Dosing was one shot or two shots 56 days apart. The study's findings and limits: Substantial breadth in spike-specific CD8+ and CD4+ T cell responses was reportedly seen after vaccination. Total T cell responses may have been underestimated by the TCR breadth and depth analyses. Vaccine and placebo groups showed comparable non-spike TCR breadth.

Germline V lookup: CDR1 LNHNV, CDR2 YYDKDF (reference sequence). There are 16 residues in the CDR3. Between the trimmed V and J ends, which lost 0 bases and 0 bases, there was a span of 6 bases. This clone was counted only a few times. Its antigen remains unknown. The method was immunoSEQ multiplex PCR; TCRdb's version includes in-frame clones alone and lacks a portion of them. Here the sample spans over 350,000 clones, approximately 91% being singletons. The treatment here: 15 to 20 received Ad26.COV2.S at low or high dose, single or two shots; about five received placebo; per-sample allocation not given. Following the first vaccine or placebo injection, samples were taken on day 63.

The sequencing used peripheral blood, collected in a trial of Ad26.COV2.S vaccine versus placebo. V gene TRBV15 combines with J gene TRBJ2-6, with no clear D. The sequence derives from a person between 18 and 59 years old who received the Ad26.COV2.S COVID-19 vaccine or a placebo. The CDR3 loop is CATSRDGSSGANVLTF. In DNA form, the CDR3 reads TGTGCCACCAGCAGAGATGGATCCTCTGGGGCCAACGTCCTGACTTTC.